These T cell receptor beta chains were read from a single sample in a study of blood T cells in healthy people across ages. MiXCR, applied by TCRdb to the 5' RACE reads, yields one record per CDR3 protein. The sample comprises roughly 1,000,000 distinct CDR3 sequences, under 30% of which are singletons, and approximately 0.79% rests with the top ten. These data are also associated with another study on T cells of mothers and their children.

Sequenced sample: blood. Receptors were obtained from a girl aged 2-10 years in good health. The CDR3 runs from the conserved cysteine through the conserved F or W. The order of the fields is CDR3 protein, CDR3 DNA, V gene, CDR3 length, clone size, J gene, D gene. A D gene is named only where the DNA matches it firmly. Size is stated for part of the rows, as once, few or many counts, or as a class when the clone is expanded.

cdr3_aa: CASIGQGADEAFF
cdr3_nt: TGCGCCAGCATCGGTCAGGGGGCCGATGAAGCTTTCTTT
v_call: TRBV4-1
cdr3_length: 13
clone_size: once
j_call: TRBJ1-1
d_call: TRBD1

cdr3_aa: CASSVGLGWDEQYF
cdr3_nt: TGTGCCAGCAGCGTAGGGCTAGGCTGGGACGAGCAGTACTTC
v_call: TRBV7-9
cdr3_length: 14
clone_size: -
j_call: TRBJ2-7
d_call: -

cdr3_aa: CASSLTGDGEAFF
cdr3_nt: TGTGCCAGCTCCCTCACAGGGGATGGTGAAGCTTTCTTT
v_call: TRBV12-3/TRBV12-4
cdr3_length: 13
clone_size: -
j_call: TRBJ1-1
d_call: TRBD1

cdr3_aa: CASGGRSTDTQYF
cdr3_nt: TGTGCCAGCGGAGGAAGAAGCACAGATACGCAGTATTTT
v_call: TRBV6-5
cdr3_length: 13
clone_size: -
j_call: TRBJ2-3
d_call: -

cdr3_aa: CASGKMGYFEQFF
cdr3_nt: TGTGCCAGCGGAAAGATGGGGTATTTCGAGCAGTTCTTC
v_call: TRBV12-3/TRBV12-4
cdr3_length: 13
clone_size: -
j_call: TRBJ2-1
d_call: -

cdr3_aa: CASNLDRKNSPLHF
cdr3_nt: TGTGCCAGCAACTTGGACAGGAAAAATTCACCCCTCCACTTT
v_call: TRBV6-4
cdr3_length: 14
clone_size: few
j_call: TRBJ1-6
d_call: TRBD1

cdr3_aa: CASGTSVSYEQYF
cdr3_nt: TGTGCCAGCGGGACTAGCGTGTCCTACGAGCAGTACTTC
v_call: TRBV6-1
cdr3_length: 13
clone_size: -
j_call: TRBJ2-7
d_call: TRBD2

cdr3_aa: CASSQRTGEDRGNGYTF
cdr3_nt: TGCGCCAGCAGCCAAAGGACAGGAGAGGACAGGGGAAATGGCTACACCTTC
v_call: TRBV4-1
cdr3_length: 17
clone_size: -
j_call: TRBJ1-2
d_call: TRBD1

cdr3_aa: CASSLLSVGGLTHEQYF
cdr3_nt: TGTGCCAGCAGCTTATTGTCAGTGGGAGGCCTTACCCACGAGCAGTACTTC
v_call: TRBV7-9
cdr3_length: 17
clone_size: few
j_call: TRBJ2-7
d_call: -

cdr3_aa: CASSPRIAGSQETQYF
cdr3_nt: TGTGCCAGCAGCCCGAGGATAGCGGGGTCTCAAGAGACCCAGTACTTC
v_call: TRBV7-2
cdr3_length: 16
clone_size: -
j_call: TRBJ2-5
d_call: TRBD2

cdr3_aa: CASSLSTGQHHQPQHF
cdr3_nt: TGTGCCAGCAGCTTAAGTACTGGACAGCACCATCAGCCCCAGCATTTT
v_call: TRBV7-9
cdr3_length: 16
clone_size: -
j_call: TRBJ1-5
d_call: -

cdr3_aa: CSVMRQGSYNEQFF
cdr3_nt: TGCAGCGTAATGAGACAGGGCTCCTACAATGAGCAGTTCTTC
v_call: TRBV29-1
cdr3_length: 14
clone_size: few
j_call: TRBJ2-1
d_call: TRBD1

cdr3_aa: CASSLAGGGTEAFF
cdr3_nt: TGCGCCAGCAGCCTCGCGGGCGGAGGCACTGAAGCTTTCTTT
v_call: TRBV10-1
cdr3_length: 14
clone_size: many
j_call: TRBJ1-1
d_call: -

cdr3_aa: CASSPGTSGRALHEQFF
cdr3_nt: TGTGCCAGCAGTCCGGGGACTAGCGGGAGGGCCCTCCATGAGCAGTTCTTC
v_call: TRBV12-3/TRBV12-4
cdr3_length: 17
clone_size: few
j_call: TRBJ2-1
d_call: TRBD2

cdr3_aa: CASSPLSRDNQPQHF
cdr3_nt: TGTGCCAGCAGCCCGCTATCCCGGGACAATCAGCCCCAGCATTTT
v_call: TRBV28
cdr3_length: 15
clone_size: few
j_call: TRBJ1-5
d_call: -

cdr3_aa: CASSLSGAIGGETQYF
cdr3_nt: TGTGCTAGCAGCTTAAGTGGGGCAATAGGAGGAGAGACCCAGTACTTC
v_call: TRBV7-7
cdr3_length: 16
clone_size: -
j_call: TRBJ2-5
d_call: -

cdr3_aa: CATSDPGPNYEQYF
cdr3_nt: TGTGCCACCAGTGACCCGGGACCAAATTACGAGCAGTACTTC
v_call: TRBV24-1
cdr3_length: 14
clone_size: -
j_call: TRBJ2-7
d_call: -

cdr3_aa: CASKLGQVYGYTF
cdr3_nt: TGTGCCAGCAAGCTGGGACAGGTTTATGGCTACACCTTC
v_call: TRBV2
cdr3_length: 13
clone_size: few
j_call: TRBJ1-2
d_call: TRBD1

cdr3_aa: CASSQGGQPKKETQYF
cdr3_nt: TGCGCCAGCAGCCAAGGGGGACAGCCAAAGAAAGAGACTCAGTACTTC
v_call: TRBV4-3
cdr3_length: 16
clone_size: -
j_call: TRBJ2-5
d_call: TRBD1

cdr3_aa: CASPPSQRNFYNEQFF
cdr3_nt: TGCGCCAGCCCCCCGTCCCAGCGGAACTTTTACAATGAGCAGTTCTTC
v_call: TRBV5-1
cdr3_length: 16
clone_size: -
j_call: TRBJ2-1
d_call: -

cdr3_aa: CASSLALTYEQYF
cdr3_nt: TGTGCCAGCAGCTTGGCCCTTACCTACGAGCAGTACTTC
v_call: TRBV11-2
cdr3_length: 13
clone_size: many
j_call: TRBJ2-7
d_call: -

cdr3_aa: CSARIGGGEETQYF
cdr3_nt: TGCAGTGCTAGAATCGGGGGAGGAGAAGAGACCCAGTACTTC
v_call: TRBV20-1
cdr3_length: 14
clone_size: -
j_call: TRBJ2-5
d_call: -

cdr3_aa: CASSLDSGDTQYF
cdr3_nt: TGTGCCAGCAGCTTAGATTCAGGAGATACGCAGTATTTT
v_call: TRBV11-2
cdr3_length: 13
clone_size: -
j_call: TRBJ2-3
d_call: -

cdr3_aa: CASSPGGLATYYNEQFF
cdr3_nt: TGTGCCAGCAGTCCGGGGGGACTAGCGACCTATTACAATGAGCAGTTCTTC
v_call: TRBV28
cdr3_length: 17
clone_size: few
j_call: TRBJ2-1
d_call: TRBD2

cdr3_aa: CASRWAGGPNEQFF
cdr3_nt: TGTGCCAGCAGATGGGCGGGAGGGCCTAATGAGCAGTTCTTC
v_call: TRBV12-3/TRBV12-4
cdr3_length: 14
clone_size: few
j_call: TRBJ2-1
d_call: TRBD2

cdr3_aa: CSVGSILRDTEAFF
cdr3_nt: TGCAGCGTTGGCTCGATACTCCGCGACACTGAAGCTTTCTTT
v_call: TRBV29-1
cdr3_length: 14
clone_size: few
j_call: TRBJ1-1
d_call: -

cdr3_aa: CASSLGVGLPPLYEQYF
cdr3_nt: TGTGCCAGCAGCTTAGGGGTAGGGCTACCGCCTCTCTACGAGCAGTACTTC
v_call: TRBV11-2
cdr3_length: 17
clone_size: few
j_call: TRBJ2-7
d_call: -

cdr3_aa: CASSPKVEGQETQYF
cdr3_nt: TGTGCCAGCAGCCCCAAAGTCGAGGGCCAAGAGACCCAGTACTTC
v_call: TRBV4-2
cdr3_length: 15
clone_size: -
j_call: TRBJ2-5
d_call: -

cdr3_aa: CASSYGFYSGNTIYF
cdr3_nt: TGTGCCAGCAGTTACGGGTTCTACTCTGGAAACACCATATATTTT
v_call: TRBV6-6
cdr3_length: 15
clone_size: few
j_call: TRBJ1-3
d_call: -

cdr3_aa: CSVLDRGGKNIQYF
cdr3_nt: TGCAGCGTTCTCGACAGGGGAGGTAAAAACATTCAGTACTTC
v_call: TRBV29-1
cdr3_length: 14
clone_size: -
j_call: TRBJ2-4
d_call: TRBD1

cdr3_aa: CASSDGTPYEQYF
cdr3_nt: TGTGCCAGCAGTGACGGGACCCCCTACGAGCAGTACTTC
v_call: TRBV6-5
cdr3_length: 13
clone_size: few
j_call: TRBJ2-7
d_call: -

cdr3_aa: CASSLRGAGLNTEAFF
cdr3_nt: TGTGCCAGCAGCTTGCGAGGGGCAGGACTGAACACTGAAGCTTTCTTT
v_call: TRBV5-5
cdr3_length: 16
clone_size: -
j_call: TRBJ1-1
d_call: -

cdr3_aa: CASRDSWDGQYF
cdr3_nt: TGTGCCAGCAGGGACTCGTGGGACGGGCAGTACTTC
v_call: TRBV25-1
cdr3_length: 12
clone_size: -
j_call: TRBJ2-7
d_call: -

cdr3_aa: CASSHIRLSNQETQYF
cdr3_nt: TGTGCCAGCAGCCATATAAGGCTAAGTAACCAAGAGACCCAGTACTTC
v_call: TRBV3-1
cdr3_length: 16
clone_size: few
j_call: TRBJ2-5
d_call: -

cdr3_aa: CASRLGQEKLFF
cdr3_nt: TGTGCCAGCAGACTCGGACAGGAAAAACTGTTTTTT
v_call: TRBV28
cdr3_length: 12
clone_size: few
j_call: TRBJ1-4
d_call: -